A selection of T cell receptor beta chains follows, all from one sample in a study of human T cells and chemical hapten exposure. TCRdb processed the RACE reads anew with MiXCR; each CDR3 protein has one entry. This repertoire shows roughly 100,000 distinct CDR3 sequences, more than 10% found once; its top ten account for 1.6%. The sequences come from whole blood, collected in connection with sensitization to the hapten diphenylcyclopropenone (DPC). All receptors come from a woman in her forties or fifties with alopecia areata. Some clones in this sample may be carry-over from other donors' samples. Both conserved end residues are part of each CDR3.

CDR3aa: CASSPAGPQTDTQYF
v_gene: TRBV5-1
j_gene: TRBJ2-3

CDR3aa: CASYAGTGPDEQYF
v_gene: TRBV18
j_gene: TRBJ2-7

CDR3aa: CASSVSFEEQFF
v_gene: TRBV10-1
j_gene: TRBJ2-1

CDR3aa: CASSYQGLAGEDTQYF
v_gene: TRBV6-5
j_gene: TRBJ2-3

CDR3aa: CASTEAGLASTNPHEQFF
v_gene: TRBV21-1
j_gene: TRBJ2-1

CDR3aa: CASSLASTSSYEQYF
v_gene: TRBV28
j_gene: TRBJ2-7

CDR3aa: CTQAGGSTDTQYF
v_gene: TRBV20-1
j_gene: TRBJ2-3

CDR3aa: CASSQQGAGAEAFF
v_gene: TRBV4-1
j_gene: TRBJ1-1

CDR3aa: CASSAQAQTNQPQHF
v_gene: TRBV2
j_gene: TRBJ1-5

CDR3aa: CASSFLGTAGYEQYF
v_gene: TRBV28
j_gene: TRBJ2-7

CDR3aa: CSAGRGRLAGAGELFF
v_gene: TRBV20-1
j_gene: TRBJ2-2

CDR3aa: CASSGEFQETQYF
v_gene: TRBV6-1
j_gene: TRBJ2-5

CDR3aa: CATIAGLAADTQYF
v_gene: TRBV24-1
j_gene: TRBJ2-3

CDR3aa: CASSPHGDRAFF
v_gene: TRBV28
j_gene: TRBJ1-1

CDR3aa: CASNQRGNQPQHF
v_gene: TRBV2
j_gene: TRBJ1-5

CDR3aa: CASSGSASQETQYF
v_gene: TRBV27
j_gene: TRBJ2-5

CDR3aa: CASAGQGLNEKLFF
v_gene: TRBV25-1
j_gene: TRBJ1-4

CDR3aa: CASSLGADVINQPQHF
v_gene: TRBV5-7
j_gene: TRBJ1-5

CDR3aa: CASSTGGVYGYTF
v_gene: TRBV6-2/TRBV6-3
j_gene: TRBJ1-2

CDR3aa: CASSSAGYNEQFF
v_gene: TRBV7-9
j_gene: TRBJ2-1

CDR3aa: CASSPRGQPQHF
v_gene: TRBV7-6
j_gene: TRBJ1-5

CDR3aa: CASSFRADTGELFF
v_gene: TRBV28
j_gene: TRBJ2-2

CDR3aa: CASSSLTDIQETQYF
v_gene: TRBV5-5
j_gene: TRBJ2-5

CDR3aa: CASGKGGAADKYF
v_gene: TRBV7-2
j_gene: TRBJ2-7

CDR3aa: CASSSQTGVGGLNYGYTF
v_gene: TRBV7-9
j_gene: TRBJ1-2

CDR3aa: CASRQIGTSGAQETQYF
v_gene: TRBV3-1
j_gene: TRBJ2-5

CDR3aa: CASSRNGVNTEAFF
v_gene: TRBV5-8
j_gene: TRBJ1-1

CDR3aa: CASSPRTGTEKLFF
v_gene: TRBV18
j_gene: TRBJ1-4

CDR3aa: CSARELGQGKYGYTF
v_gene: TRBV20-1
j_gene: TRBJ1-2

CDR3aa: CASSWRRAGTNEKLFF
v_gene: TRBV5-1
j_gene: TRBJ1-4

CDR3aa: CASSPGQLSTDTQYF
v_gene: TRBV18
j_gene: TRBJ2-3

CDR3aa: CASSLAGGDNSYGYTF
v_gene: TRBV5-1
j_gene: TRBJ1-2

CDR3aa: CASSVAPSEQYEQYF
v_gene: TRBV9
j_gene: TRBJ2-7

CDR3aa: CASSEQGMEYEQYF
v_gene: TRBV2
j_gene: TRBJ2-7

CDR3aa: CASGLSSYGYTF
v_gene: TRBV19
j_gene: TRBJ1-2

CDR3aa: CSATKGLAGGNEQFF
v_gene: TRBV20-1
j_gene: TRBJ2-1

CDR3aa: CASSYGGTRRNEQFF
v_gene: TRBV6-2/TRBV6-3
j_gene: TRBJ2-1

CDR3aa: CASSEPGLAGETSTDTQYF
v_gene: TRBV10-2
j_gene: TRBJ2-3

CDR3aa: CASSLGTLAGELFF
v_gene: TRBV7-2
j_gene: TRBJ2-2

CDR3aa: CASSPVGGGAYEQYF
v_gene: TRBV7-9
j_gene: TRBJ2-7

CDR3aa: CASSRDPFSGANVLTF
v_gene: TRBV4-2
j_gene: TRBJ2-6

CDR3aa: CASREPDWGKAEAFF
v_gene: TRBV6-2/TRBV6-3
j_gene: TRBJ1-1

CDR3aa: CATSDLGRDGHTGELFF
v_gene: TRBV24-1
j_gene: TRBJ2-2